This note documents a single T cell receptor beta chain sequence. Autologous stem cell transplantation was followed by relapse in every patient, and brentuximab vedotin exposure varied. The data stem from a study of PD-1 blockade in classical Hodgkin lymphoma. V was trimmed by 7 bases and J by 0 bases, leaving 18 bases between them. In germline, CDR1 is SNHLY, CDR2 FYNNEI. The CDR3 consists of 16 residues. The method was immunoSEQ multiplex PCR; TCRdb's version includes in-frame clones alone and lacks a portion of them. The sample gives approximately 20,000 clones, 80% of which show up once; about 18% is in the top ten.

V and J are TRBV2 and TRBJ1-1; tentatively, D is TRBD1 (6 bases). This specimen was peripheral blood mononuclear cells (PBMCs), taken before the second cycle of nivolumab. The clonotype originates from a human donor with classical Hodgkin lymphoma. The CDR3 region has the DNA TGTGCCAGCACCCTTGGGGGGCAGCGCGTGAACACTGAAGCTTTCTTT. Protein: CASTLGGQRVNTEAFF.